The T cell receptor beta chain under discussion was sequenced for a study of identical twins (TCRdb year 2016). A note on the overall study: To test whether fetal clonotypes persist, the study used deep sequencing on TCR alpha and beta repertoires from monozygotic twins, unrelated adults of various ages, and cord blood. Replicate twin experiments were performed at different times using different library preparation protocols to rule out contamination. Study-level results and caveats: Because the same donors could not be followed over many years, the conclusions relied on cross-sectional statistical analysis. Invariant T cells such as MAIT and iNKT could partly confound zero-insertion analyses, although diverse VJ usage argued against such confounding for most clonotypes. Excess twin sharing in beta out-of-frame sequences was weaker because fewer shared sequences lowered the signal-to-noise ratio. Out-of-frame TCR alpha sequences shared between twins showed an excess of low generation-probability sequences compared with coincidental sharing between unrelated individuals. In monozygotic twins, recombination models systematically underestimated out-of-frame TCR alpha sharing, but the models matched the sharing seen between unrelated individuals. Abundant cord blood beta clonotypes carried fewer insertions; young adult naive repertoires showed a weaker similar trend, while memory repertoires showed none.

The library was made by 5' RACE. Sequencing took place on an Illumina HiSeq 2000. A universal primer binding site was introduced by template switching, and a unique molecular identifier was present in the final cDNA, enabling accurate counting of TCR cDNA molecules. Specific primers in the conserved constant-segment region were used to synthesize first-strand cDNA for the TCR alpha and beta chains. To control for contamination, every cDNA library carried two barcodes: a SMART-Mk sample barcode plus Illumina barcodes. Two successive PCR steps introduced TruSeq adapter sequences along with Illumina sample barcodes. The Illumina HiSeq platform was used with custom primers to sequence TCR alpha and beta cDNA libraries. Under the source paper's analysis protocol: Raw reads were processed with MiGEC to extract unique molecular identifiers, and MiXCR was used to determine CDR3 positions. Recombination models were inferred per individual with the repgenHMM and IGoR tools using an EM algorithm. The tcR package in R was used for shared clonotype analysis, with sharing normalized by the product of cloneset sizes. To study raw recombination free of thymic and clonal selection effects, out-of-frame nonproductive sequences were analyzed. The public sequencing data were trimmed at Q25 with fastp and processed into clonotypes with MiXCR by TCRdb, which kept only in-frame beta chains. Duplicate CDR3 protein sequences are folded into a single record with the most common DNA and genes. The V and J calls come from TCRdb's annotation, not from the publication. The sample data list 350,000 or so distinct CDR3 sequences, and about 12% of these were observed just once. Of the sample, 6% to 9% is held by the ten largest clones.

This clonotype was picked up many times. There is no known antigen for this receptor. The input lacks base qualities; no much larger clone sits a single base away. Only healthy Caucasian donors were included. The twin cohort comprised three pairs of female monozygotic twins, all aged roughly 18 to 29 years. Positive isolation kits from Invitrogen were used to isolate the CD4+ and CD8+ T cell populations. According to the germline V gene, CDR1 reads MNHEY and CDR2 reads SVGAGI. From its cysteine to its phenylalanine, the CDR3 spans 15 amino acids. This entry keeps only the CDR3 DNA: 45 bases, framed from base 1. V and J are truncated by 5 bases and 2 bases respectively, leaving an intervening sequence of 15 bases. The same sample was also studied in work on yellow fever vaccine responses in identical twins. Per the second study: According to the authors, the vaccine-induced T cell response in identical twins seemed to be partly convergent and partly specific to each individual. Focusing on identical twins, the study followed the T cell clones that responded to the vaccine, and did so with precision.

The receptor was isolated from a woman in her late teens or twenties in good health. Sequenced input: CD8+ T cells sorted from blood. The V gene is TRBV6-5 and the J gene is TRBJ2-5; the D segment may tentatively be TRBD1 or TRBD2, each giving 5 matched bases. The sequenced DNA is TGTGCCAGCAGTAACCTCAGGGAGTTTCAAGAGACCCAGTACTTC. It encodes CASSNLREFQETQYF.